This TCR beta chain was identified during a study of blood T cell repertoires in COVID-19. How the authors handled the data: Nucleated cell number was recorded as an estimate derived from reference gene primer amplification. Clones were read by immunoSEQ multiplex PCR, and TCRdb kept only the in-frame ones, dropping some. That table supplies the V and J calls and clone size; D and trimming were determined from the DNA. The table includes fewer than 300,000 clones, around 89% detected once. The CDR3 is 14 residues long. Germline-derived CDR1 and CDR2 are MDHEN and SYDVKM. The ends lost 8 bases at V and 7 bases at J; junction bases unmatched: 12.

The rearrangement uses TRBV28 and TRBJ1-2, with 8 bases identical to TRBD1. Sample: PBMCs or T cells enriched from blood (not recorded which). This TCR derives from a woman in her forties with acute COVID-19. In nucleotides, the CDR3 is TGTGCCAGCGGTGAGCCGGACAGGGTAGGTGGCTACACCTTC. Translated: CASGEPDRVGGYTF.